The 19 T cell receptor beta chains in this list originate from one sample, sequenced in a study of blood T cell repertoires in COVID-19. Some clones are missing from TCRdb's copy, which holds only in-frame ones; the method was immunoSEQ multiplex PCR. The table has some 220,000 clones, roughly 85% seen once; the top ten hold over 2%. The sequenced material came from peripheral blood. Every receptor here comes from an older woman with COVID-19, enrolled during active disease.

V is TRBV2 and J is TRBJ2-5; TRBD1 is a possible D gene (6 bases). Germline CDR1 SNHLY, CDR2 FYNNEI. CDR3 length: 12 residues. The ends were cut back, 5 bases at V and 4 bases at J, with 8 bases in the middle. CDR3 loop: CASSQGRETQYF. CDR3 nucleotides: TGTGCCAGCAGTCAGGGGAGAGAGACCCAGTACTTC.

V is TRBV4-2 and J is TRBJ2-7; D may be TRBD2 (5 bases). This CDR3 has 14 amino acids. V lost 2 bases to trimming and J lost 6 bases, with 14 bases between them. The germline V gene has CDR1 LGHNA and CDR2 YNFKEQ. CDR3 sequence reads: CASSQTPASSEQYF. In DNA, the CDR3 is TGTGCCAGCAGCCAAACGCCCGCTAGCTCCGAGCAGTACTTC.

This sequence joins TRBV5-8 and TRBJ1-1; TRBD1 matches at 7 bases. The CDR3 consists of 14 residues. Germline V gives CDR1 SGHTS, CDR2 YDEGEE. With V trimmed by 4 bases and J by 1 base, 4 bases remained unmatched. For the CDR3, the DNA is TGTGCCAGCAGCCTTAGGACAGGGAACACTGAAGCTTTCTTT. It specifies CASSLRTGNTEAFF.

The CDR3 is CSVTGTGRYGYTF. Here the CDR3 DNA reads TGCAGCGTTACCGGGACAGGGAGATATGGCTACACCTTC. This sequence joins TRBV29-1 and TRBJ1-2; 9 nucleotides align to TRBD1. Looked up from germline, CDR1 is SQVTM and CDR2 is ANQGSEA. Unmatched junction bases numbered 6, after V lost 5 bases and J lost 5 bases. There are 13 residues in the CDR3.

The chain recombines TRBV7-6 with TRBJ2-3, with D possibly being TRBD2 (5 bases). The CDR3 runs to 15 residues. Germline V CDR1 and CDR2: SGHVS, FNYEAQ. Trimming cost V 4 bases and J 2 bases, with 13 bases left between them. CDR3 loop: CASSSVEDFTDTQYF. CDR3 nucleotides: TGTGCCAGCAGCTCCGTGGAGGACTTCACAGATACGCAGTATTTT.

This rearrangement joins TRBV20-1 to TRBJ1-1; the D is unclear. Trimming stripped 2 bases from V and 8 bases from J, with 6 bases between. CDR3 length: 10 residues. Germline assignment: CDR1 DFQATT and CDR2 SNEGSKA (reference sequence). CDR3 DNA sequence: TGCAGTGCTAGATTAGCGGAAGCTTTCTTT. Its translation: CSARLAEAFF.

This rearrangement joins TRBV5-8 to TRBJ1-2; 10 bases align to TRBD1. This CDR3 region has 16 residues. J was trimmed by 4 bases and V by 4 bases; bases with no gene match: 10. Germline assignment: CDR1 SGHTS and CDR2 YDEGEE. The CDR3, as DNA: TGTGCCAGCAGCGCATACGGATGGACAGGGGGCTATGGCTACACCTTC. Residues: CASSAYGWTGGYGYTF.

V usage is TRBV6-5 and J usage is TRBJ2-7, with D tentatively TRBD1 (5 bases). The germline V gene encodes CDR1 MNHEY and CDR2 SVGAGI. V dropped 8 bases and J dropped 3 bases, with 8 bases sitting between them. CDR3 length: 11 amino acids. The CDR3 loop is CASGQGYEQYF. The DNA of the CDR3 is TGTGCCAGCGGCCAGGGCTACGAGCAGTACTTC.

This clone occurred a few times. V gene TRBV11-3 combines with J gene TRBJ2-2; TRBD1 aligns across 12 bases. The CDR3 spans 15 residues. With V trimmed by 5 bases and J by 7 bases, 5 bases remained unmatched. Germline-derived CDR1 and CDR2 are SGHNT and YENEEA. The CDR3 DNA is TGTGCCAGCAGCGGGACAGGGGGCTTCGGCGGGGAGCTGTTTTTT. Translated, it gives CASSGTGGFGGELFF.

The chain joins TRBV6-5 to TRBJ2-1; D gene ambiguous. The CDR3 is 11 amino acids. Germline V gene data show CDR1 as MNHEY and CDR2 as SVGAGI. The V end was cut by 8 bases, the J end by 9 bases, with 11 bases between. The CDR3 here is CASARLGEQFF. In nucleotides, the CDR3 is TGTGCCAGCGCTAGATTGGGTGAGCAGTTCTTC.

This sequence joins TRBV4-2 and TRBJ1-2, with D possibly matching TRBD1 (5 bases). Germline values: CDR1 LGHNA, CDR2 YNFKEQ. CDR3 length: 15 residues. With 3 bases removed from V and 3 bases from J, the gap between germline ends came to 14 bases. The CDR3 DNA follows: TGTGCCAGCAGCCACATTTCCTCGGGGGACTATGGCTACACCTTC. This encodes CASSHISSGDYGYTF.

This chain uses TRBV27 with TRBJ2-5; TRBD1 is a possible D gene (6 bases). The germline V and J ends were trimmed by 4 bases and 5 bases, with 23 bases remaining between them. CDR1 and CDR2 from the germline V gene are MNHEY and SMNVEV (reference sequence). This CDR3 is 17 amino acids long. CDR3 protein: CASSSSGGRPDRETQYF. CDR3 DNA: TGTGCCAGCAGTTCTAGTGGGGGCAGGCCCGACCGGGAGACCCAGTACTTC.

The rearrangement joins TRBV11-2 to TRBJ1-3; D is possibly TRBD1 (6 bases). Trimming took 1 base from V and 4 from J, leaving 14 bases between them. Germline V gives CDR1 SGHAT, CDR2 FQNNGV. The CDR3 extends over 16 amino acids. The CDR3 reads CASSLGDNRNGNTIYF. As DNA, the CDR3 is TGTGCCAGCAGCTTAGGGGACAACCGGAACGGAAACACCATATATTTT. The full variable domain, completed using reference TRBV11-2 and TRBJ1-3, is EAGVAQSPRYKIIEKRQSVAFWCNPISGHATLYWYQQILGQGPKLLIQFQNNGVVDDSQLPKDRFSAERLKGVDSTLKIQPAKLEDSAVYLCASSLGDNRNGNTIYFGEGSWLTVV.

The J gene is TRBJ2-5, the V gene TRBV30; TRBD2 is a possible D gene (5 bases). Trimming shortened V by 0 bases and J by 5 bases, and 7 bases separated the two germline ends. The CDR3 extends over 12 amino acids. CDR1 GTSNPN and CDR2 SVGIG come from the germline V gene (reference sequence). The DNA for the CDR3 is TGTGCCTGGAGTGTAAGGGAGGAGACCCAGTACTTC. Residues: CAWSVREETQYF.

CDR3 region: CASSHSNSPLHF. CDR3 coding DNA: TGTGCCAGCAGCCATAGTAATTCACCCCTCCACTTT. The chain links TRBV3-1 (or the pseudogene TRBV3-2) to TRBJ1-6; no firm D call. The CDR3 is 12 amino acids. Germline V lookup: CDR1 LGHDT, CDR2 YNNKEL (reference sequence). V shed 3 bases and J shed 6 bases, with 3 bases lying between them.

The gene calls are TRBV30 and TRBJ2-1, with D tentatively TRBD1 (6 bases). V shed 4 bases and J shed 9 bases, with 13 bases lying between them. Germline CDR1 is GTSNPN and CDR2 is SVGIG (reference sequence). The CDR3 runs 12 residues. The CDR3 loop is CAWNPGVGEQFF. The CDR3 coding sequence is TGTGCCTGGAACCCAGGGGTGGGTGAGCAGTTCTTC.

The chain recombines TRBV11-3 with TRBJ1-1, with 8 nucleotides matching TRBD1. J lost 4 bases, V lost 1 base, and 5 bases had no gene match. The CDR3 loop spans 15 amino acids. The germline gives CDR1 SGHNT, CDR2 YENEEA. CDR3 in DNA: TGTGCCAGCAGCTTAGGCGCCAGGGGGCTCACTGAAGCTTTCTTT. It translates to CASSLGARGLTEAFF.

The V call is TRBV7-9, the J call TRBJ2-6; D is unclear. V lost 5 bases, J lost 4 bases, and 9 bases lay in between. The CDR3 runs to 14 residues. The germline gives CDR1 SEHNR, CDR2 FQNEAQ (reference sequence). CDR3 sequence (DNA): TGTGCCAGCAGCATAGTCTCCGGGGCCAACGTCCTGACTTTC. Translating it yields CASSIVSGANVLTF.

CDR3 amino acids: CASSSPLLDSMNTEAFF. The CDR3 DNA sequence: TGTGCCAGCAGCTCGCCCCTTTTAGACAGTATGAACACTGAAGCTTTCTTT. The rearrangement links TRBV5-4 to TRBJ1-1; perhaps TRBD1 as D (5 bases). Germline V gives CDR1 SGHNT, CDR2 YYREEE (reference sequence). The CDR3 totals 17 residues. V lost 3 bases and J lost 0, with 18 bases in between.